This T cell receptor beta chain was recorded in a study of cytomegalovirus exposure and HLA in healthy donors. Points on this clone: Its specificity is not known.

General study findings and limits: It emerged from a later analysis that several of the most significant clusters appeared to be linked to common viral pathogens. The investigators catalogued 150 to 200 TCR beta chains as cytomegalovirus-associated.

The PCR used 60 Vbeta and 13 Jbeta primers. Sequenced by immunoSEQ multiplex PCR; TCRdb stores in-frame clones only, minus some. The sample's table shows 95,000 to 150,000 clones. The specimen was PBMCs. The sequence came from a man aged 25-45 years in good health and CMV-seronegative.

CDR3 protein: CASSPSEGHSIGYTF. In DNA form, the CDR3 reads TGTGCCAGCTCACCATCTGAGGGCCACTCTATCGGCTACACCTTC. The chain recombines TRBV18 with TRBJ1-2, with D uncertain. The CDR3 is made up of 15 amino acids. Germline-derived CDR1 and CDR2 are KGHSH and LQKENI. The ends were cut back, 2 bases at V and 8 bases at J, with 18 bases in the middle.